Listed here are 5 T cell receptor beta chains from one sample, sequenced in a study of T cells after yellow fever vaccination. In TCRdb, the 5' RACE reads were re-called with MiXCR into one record per CDR3 protein. The table records around 70,000 distinct CDR3 sequences, roughly 6.9% of them present only once. The input for sequencing was CD8+ T cells sorted from PBMCs, taken 4 to 5 days after the first yellow fever vaccination. All receptors derive from a man between 18 and 35 years old who received the YFV17D yellow fever vaccine.

This clonotype showed up many times. The V gene is TRBV6-2 or TRBV6-3, the J gene TRBJ2-1, with 10 bases fitting TRBD2. This CDR3 spans 16 amino acids. The V segment lost 6 bases and the J segment 0 bases; nucleotides outside the gene matches: 5. Germline V lookup: CDR1 MNHEY, CDR2 SVGEGT. DNA of the CDR3: TGTGCCAGCAGCGGACTAGCGGATCGCTCCTACAATGAGCAGTTCTTC. It specifies CASSGLADRSYNEQFF.

This chain connects TRBV12-3 or TRBV12-4 to TRBJ2-5; 13 bases are a match to TRBD2. Losses at the gene ends were 5 bases for V and 5 bases for J; bases not matched to a gene: 5. This CDR3 region has 15 residues. CDR3 protein: CASSLLAGGHETQYF. The CDR3, as DNA: TGTGCCAGCAGTCTACTAGCGGGGGGGCATGAGACCCAGTACTTC.

This clonotype has at least ten counts. The chain has TRBV29-1 and TRBJ2-7; 8 bases are a match to TRBD1. CDR3 size: 16 residues. CDR1 and CDR2 from the germline V gene are SQVTM and ANQGSEA. The junction had 9 bases not matched to a gene; V was cut back by 0 bases and J by 2 bases. CDR3: CSVEESGTGSTYEQYF. CDR3 nucleotide sequence: TGCAGCGTTGAAGAGTCCGGGACAGGATCAACCTACGAGCAGTACTTC.

V usage is TRBV7-9 and J usage is TRBJ1-2, with TRBD1 matching 10 bases. Unmatched junction bases numbered 4, after V lost 0 bases and J lost 3 bases. The CDR3 is made up of 16 amino acids. Germline CDR1 SEHNR, CDR2 FQNEAQ (reference sequence). The DNA of the CDR3 is TGTGCCAGCAGCTTAGCGATGGACAGGGGGGACTATGGCTACACCTTC. Translating gives CASSLAMDRGDYGYTF. The complete variable domain, with remaining parts taken from reference TRBV7-9 and TRBJ1-2, reads DTGVSQNPRHKITKRGQNVTFRCDPISEHNRLYWYRQTLGQGPEFLTYFQNEAQLEKSRLLSDRFSAERPKGSFSTLEIQRTEQGDSAMYLCASSLAMDRGDYGYTFGSGTRLTVV.

The chain has TRBV19 and TRBJ1-5; D might be TRBD1 (6 bases). The length of the CDR3 is 14 residues. Looked up from germline, CDR1 is LNHDA and CDR2 is SQIVND (reference sequence). Trimming pared 6 bases from V and 5 bases from J, leaving 14 bases between. The DNA for the CDR3 is TGTGCCAGTAGCAAGAAGGGGGAGTATCAGCCCCAGCATTTT. It codes for CASSKKGEYQPQHF.